Listed below are T cell receptor beta chains from one sample, sequenced in a study of response to subunit inactivated influenza vaccine. TCRdb itself ran the RT-PCR reads through MiXCR, one entry per CDR3 protein. Among about 650,000 distinct CDR3 sequences listed, around 15% were seen once. The input for sequencing was PBMCs from blood, taken 14 to 15 days before vaccination. Source of these receptors: a man aged 50-59 years who received an inactivated influenza vaccine. Both conserved end residues are part of each CDR3. Fields, in order: J gene, V gene, D gene, clone size, CDR3 DNA, CDR3 protein. A D gene is named only where the DNA matches it firmly. Not every row has a clone size; where given, it reads once, few, many or a size class.

J gene: TRBJ2-1; V gene: TRBV20-1; D gene: .; clone size: few; CDR3 DNA: TGCAGTGCCCAGTCGTCCTACAATGAGCAGTTCTTC; CDR3 protein: CSAQSSYNEQFF
J gene: TRBJ2-3; V gene: TRBV20-1; D gene: .; clone size: few; CDR3 DNA: TGCAGTGCCCGTGACAGACCGGGCACAGATACGCAGTATTTT; CDR3 protein: CSARDRPGTDTQYF
J gene: TRBJ2-6; V gene: TRBV6-2/TRBV6-3; D gene: .; clone size: few; CDR3 DNA: TGTGCCAGCAGATTCCATAGCAGGGGAAGAGTCTTTAACGTCCTGACTTTC; CDR3 protein: CASRFHSRGRVFNVLTF
J gene: TRBJ2-7; V gene: TRBV7-2; D gene: TRBD1; clone size: many; CDR3 DNA: TGTGCCAGCAGCTTATTCGTCCAGGACAGGGGTTACTACGAGCAGTACTTC; CDR3 protein: CASSLFVQDRGYYEQYF
J gene: TRBJ1-1; V gene: TRBV6-2/TRBV6-3; D gene: TRBD1; clone size: few; CDR3 DNA: TGTGCCAGCAGCTCCGGACAGGGGGTGGCTGAAGCTTTCTTT; CDR3 protein: CASSSGQGVAEAFF
J gene: TRBJ2-2; V gene: TRBV12-3/TRBV12-4; D gene: .; clone size: .; CDR3 DNA: TGTGCCAGCAGTCCAATTCCTGGCGGGTCCGGGGAGCTGTTTTTT; CDR3 protein: CASSPIPGGSGELFF
J gene: TRBJ2-5; V gene: TRBV5-1; D gene: TRBD2; clone size: few; CDR3 DNA: TGCGCCAGCAGCTTGTTCGGGACTAGCGGACAAGAGACCCAGTACTTC; CDR3 protein: CASSLFGTSGQETQYF
J gene: TRBJ2-6; V gene: TRBV7-3; D gene: .; clone size: few; CDR3 DNA: TGTGCCAGCAGCACAGACAGCTCTGGGGCCAACGTCCTGACTTTC; CDR3 protein: CASSTDSSGANVLTF
J gene: TRBJ2-1; V gene: TRBV5-4; D gene: .; clone size: .; CDR3 DNA: TGTGCCAGCAGCACCCGGACTATTAATACGGCTGAGCAGTTCTTC; CDR3 protein: CASSTRTINTAEQFF
J gene: TRBJ2-3; V gene: TRBV15; D gene: .; clone size: few; CDR3 DNA: TGTGCCACCAGCAGAGATCTACTAGTATCAGATACGCAGTATTTT; CDR3 protein: CATSRDLLVSDTQYF
J gene: TRBJ2-3; V gene: TRBV2; D gene: .; clone size: .; CDR3 DNA: TGTGCCAGCAGTGAAGGTAGAGGAGATACGCAGTATTTT; CDR3 protein: CASSEGRGDTQYF
J gene: TRBJ1-1; V gene: TRBV9; D gene: .; clone size: many; CDR3 DNA: TGTGCCAGCAGCGTAGATCGGGGGGAAGCTTTCTTT; CDR3 protein: CASSVDRGEAFF
J gene: TRBJ2-3; V gene: TRBV20-1; D gene: TRBD2; clone size: .; CDR3 DNA: TGCAGTGCTAGAGCTTTAGCGGGAGTGGGGGATACGCAGTATTTT; CDR3 protein: CSARALAGVGDTQYF
J gene: TRBJ2-1; V gene: TRBV28; D gene: TRBD2; clone size: many; CDR3 DNA: TGTGCCAGCAGTCTTACTAGCGGGAGCCACAATGAGCAGTTCTTC; CDR3 protein: CASSLTSGSHNEQFF
J gene: TRBJ2-5; V gene: TRBV10-3; D gene: .; clone size: few; CDR3 DNA: TGTGCCATCAGTATTGACACAGTGGAGACCCAGTACTTC; CDR3 protein: CAISIDTVETQYF
J gene: TRBJ1-2; V gene: TRBV7-2; D gene: .; clone size: few; CDR3 DNA: TGTGCCAGCAGCTTAGGGCTGACCTCCTATGGCTACACCTTC; CDR3 protein: CASSLGLTSYGYTF
J gene: TRBJ2-7; V gene: TRBV4-2; D gene: TRBD2; clone size: .; CDR3 DNA: TGTGCCAGCAGCCAAGATCTGTCTAGCGGGGCCCTCTCCTACGAGCAGTACTTC; CDR3 protein: CASSQDLSSGALSYEQYF
J gene: TRBJ2-5; V gene: TRBV29-1; D gene: TRBD1; clone size: many; CDR3 DNA: TGCAGCGTTGAAGACCAACAGGGGGCCCCAGAGACCCAGTACTTC; CDR3 protein: CSVEDQQGAPETQYF
J gene: TRBJ1-5; V gene: TRBV12-3/TRBV12-4; D gene: .; clone size: .; CDR3 DNA: TGTGCCAGCAGTAGCTGGGGAGGGGGCAATCAGCCCCAGCATTTT; CDR3 protein: CASSSWGGGNQPQHF
J gene: TRBJ2-5; V gene: TRBV20-1; D gene: .; clone size: .; CDR3 DNA: TGCAGTGCGCAAACGACGCAACCCCCCCAGTACTTC; CDR3 protein: CSAQTTQPPQYF
J gene: TRBJ2-2; V gene: TRBV6-5; D gene: .; clone size: few; CDR3 DNA: TGTGCCAGCAGCTTACTAGCGAACACCGGGGAGCTGTTTTTT; CDR3 protein: CASSLLANTGELFF
J gene: TRBJ1-4; V gene: TRBV12-3/TRBV12-4; D gene: TRBD1; clone size: few; CDR3 DNA: TGTGCCAGCAGAGTGGGACAGGGTAATGAAAAACTGTTTTTT; CDR3 protein: CASRVGQGNEKLFF
J gene: TRBJ2-7; V gene: TRBV4-1; D gene: TRBD2; clone size: few; CDR3 DNA: TGCGCCAGCAGCGTCCACGGGACTAGCGGGGGGGTCTCCTACGAGCAGTACTTC; CDR3 protein: CASSVHGTSGGVSYEQYF
J gene: TRBJ2-7; V gene: TRBV20-1; D gene: TRBD1; clone size: .; CDR3 DNA: TGCAGTGCCTACAGGACAGGTTACGAGCAGTACTTC; CDR3 protein: CSAYRTGYEQYF
J gene: TRBJ2-1; V gene: TRBV20-1; D gene: .; clone size: .; CDR3 DNA: TGCAGTGCCCAAGGGGTGGGAGGGGGGCCCAACAATGAGCAGTTCTTC; CDR3 protein: CSAQGVGGGPNNEQFF
J gene: TRBJ2-5; V gene: TRBV5-1; D gene: .; clone size: .; CDR3 DNA: TGCGCCAGCAGCTCAAGCCAGGGCCCCCAAGAGACCCAGTACTTC; CDR3 protein: CASSSSQGPQETQYF
J gene: TRBJ2-1; V gene: TRBV20-1; D gene: .; clone size: few; CDR3 DNA: TGCAGTGCTAGCGAAGGAGGGCATGAGCAGTTCTTC; CDR3 protein: CSASEGGHEQFF
J gene: TRBJ2-1; V gene: TRBV20-1; D gene: TRBD1; clone size: .; CDR3 DNA: TGCAGTGCTGGACAGGGGGCCATCTACAATGAGCAGTTCTTC; CDR3 protein: CSAGQGAIYNEQFF
J gene: TRBJ1-5; V gene: TRBV6-2/TRBV6-3; D gene: TRBD1; clone size: few; CDR3 DNA: TGTGCCACCATGGACAGGCGAAATCAGCCCCAGCATTTT; CDR3 protein: CATMDRRNQPQHF
J gene: TRBJ2-4; V gene: TRBV12-3/TRBV12-4; D gene: TRBD2; clone size: many; CDR3 DNA: TGTGCCAGCACCCGACCACTAGCGGACCAAGCCAAAAACATTCAGTACTTC; CDR3 protein: CASTRPLADQAKNIQYF
J gene: TRBJ2-5; V gene: TRBV15; D gene: .; clone size: few; CDR3 DNA: TGTGCCACCAGCAGAGATAAGGGAGGCGGAGAAGAGACCCAGTACTTC; CDR3 protein: CATSRDKGGGEETQYF
J gene: TRBJ2-1; V gene: TRBV4-2; D gene: .; clone size: .; CDR3 DNA: TGTGCCAGCAGCCGCGGGGGACAGGCCGGTGAGCAGTTCTTC; CDR3 protein: CASSRGGQAGEQFF
J gene: TRBJ2-2; V gene: TRBV12-3/TRBV12-4; D gene: .; clone size: many; CDR3 DNA: TGTGCCAGCAGCCCAGGGTACACCGGGGAGCTGTTTTTT; CDR3 protein: CASSPGYTGELFF
J gene: TRBJ2-7; V gene: TRBV20-1; D gene: .; clone size: .; CDR3 DNA: TGCAGTGCCAGAAGGGGGGCCCGGGAGCAGTACTTC; CDR3 protein: CSARRGAREQYF
J gene: TRBJ2-5; V gene: TRBV28; D gene: .; clone size: few; CDR3 DNA: TGTGCCAGCAGCCCATGGGCCCGACAAGAGACCCAGTACTTC; CDR3 protein: CASSPWARQETQYF
J gene: TRBJ2-1; V gene: TRBV11-3; D gene: TRBD2; clone size: few; CDR3 DNA: TGTGCCAGCAGCCGAAAGGCGGGGGGGTGGAATGAGCAGTTCTTC; CDR3 protein: CASSRKAGGWNEQFF
J gene: TRBJ2-5; V gene: TRBV20-1; D gene: .; clone size: few; CDR3 DNA: TGCAGTGCTAAGATAATTACGTCGTGGCAGGGACAAGAGACCCAGTACTTC; CDR3 protein: CSAKIITSWQGQETQYF
J gene: TRBJ1-4; V gene: TRBV6-5; D gene: .; clone size: many; CDR3 DNA: TGTGCCAGCAGTTATACGGGGGCTAAGGAAAAACTGTTTTTT; CDR3 protein: CASSYTGAKEKLFF
J gene: TRBJ2-1; V gene: TRBV9; D gene: .; clone size: few; CDR3 DNA: TGTGCCAGCAGCGGCCAGAATCAAGGGAATGAGCAGTTCTTC; CDR3 protein: CASSGQNQGNEQFF
J gene: TRBJ2-3; V gene: TRBV4-3; D gene: TRBD1; clone size: few; CDR3 DNA: TGCGCCAGCAGCCTGGGGACAGGGTATGGGACAGATACGCAGTATTTT; CDR3 protein: CASSLGTGYGTDTQYF
J gene: TRBJ1-1; V gene: TRBV3-1; D gene: TRBD1; clone size: .; CDR3 DNA: TGTGCCAGCAGCCAGGACAGGGAGCGTGCTTTCTTT; CDR3 protein: CASSQDRERAFF
J gene: TRBJ2-5; V gene: TRBV5-1; D gene: TRBD2; clone size: many; CDR3 DNA: TGCGCCAGCAGCTTAGTAGGTGCCGAGCGGGGGGACTCGGGGACCCAGTACTTC; CDR3 protein: CASSLVGAERGDSGTQYF
J gene: TRBJ1-5; V gene: TRBV7-2; D gene: .; clone size: many; CDR3 DNA: TGTGCCAGCAGCTTAGTGGGTAGTGGCAATCAGCCCCAGCATTTT; CDR3 protein: CASSLVGSGNQPQHF
J gene: TRBJ2-1; V gene: TRBV28; D gene: TRBD2; clone size: few; CDR3 DNA: TGTGCCAGCAGCCCTATCGGGACTAGCGGGTACAATGAGCAGTTCTTC; CDR3 protein: CASSPIGTSGYNEQFF
J gene: TRBJ2-2; V gene: TRBV6-5; D gene: .; clone size: few; CDR3 DNA: TGTGCCAGCAGTTCCTCGGACCGTGGTGGCACCGGGGAGCTGTTTTTT; CDR3 protein: CASSSSDRGGTGELFF
J gene: TRBJ2-5; V gene: TRBV20-1; D gene: .; clone size: few; CDR3 DNA: TGCAGTGCTAGCTGGGAGGGGGGGAAGACCCAGTACTTC; CDR3 protein: CSASWEGGKTQYF
J gene: TRBJ2-4; V gene: TRBV7-8; D gene: .; clone size: .; CDR3 DNA: TGTGCCAGCAGCCATCCTGGAGTTAACATTCAGTACTTC; CDR3 protein: CASSHPGVNIQYF
J gene: TRBJ1-6; V gene: TRBV5-1; D gene: .; clone size: few; CDR3 DNA: TGCGCCAGCAGCTTGGCTACAGGCACCTCACCCCTCCACTTT; CDR3 protein: CASSLATGTSPLHF